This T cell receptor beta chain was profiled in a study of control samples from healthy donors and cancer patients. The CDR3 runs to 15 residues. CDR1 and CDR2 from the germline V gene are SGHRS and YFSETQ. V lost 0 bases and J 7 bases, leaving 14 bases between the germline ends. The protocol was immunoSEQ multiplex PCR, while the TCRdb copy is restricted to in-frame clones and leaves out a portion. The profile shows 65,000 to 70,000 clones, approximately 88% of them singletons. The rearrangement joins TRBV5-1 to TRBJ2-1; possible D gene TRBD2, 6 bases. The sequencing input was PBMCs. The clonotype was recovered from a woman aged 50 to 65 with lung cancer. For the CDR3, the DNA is TGCGCCAGCAGCTTGGATTTCGCGGGACCAAATGAGCAGTTCTTC. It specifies CASSLDFAGPNEQFF.